This T cell receptor delta chain originates from a study of γδ T cells in repeated Plasmodium falciparum infection. For the study at large: Donors were malaria-exposed Malian children or age- and gender-matched Australian children. Over roughly 600 days, donors received four mosquito-bite P. falciparum NF54 infections.

The table lists this clone with a few counts. Antigen specificity is unknown. With a far larger clone one base away, a read error is the likely cause. Other nucleotide sequences in the sample specify the same CDR3. TCRdb made new clone calls on the multiplex PCR reads using CATT. Among roughly 93,000 delta-chain clones listed, over 0.75% were seen once. Germline V lookup: CDR1 GEAIGNYY, CDR2 EKD. With 0 bases removed from V and 5 bases from J, the gap between germline ends came to 24 bases. CDR3 length: 18 residues. General observations from the study: Vgamma9/Vdelta2+ repertoires stayed stably polyclonal over time and infection.

Bulk repertoires came from Vgamma9/Vdelta2+ or Vdelta2-negative gammadelta T cells flow-sorted from PBMC. This TCR derives from a pool of human donors (malaria-infected and uninfected, not separated). Sample: gamma-delta T cells from blood. The chain couples TRDV2 to TRDJ1; D unresolved. Germline matching of the DNA provided the J gene here, since TCRdb leaves it blank. CDR3 amino acids: CACDTVGLRDRNFDKLIF. The CDR3 DNA sequence: TGTGCCTGTGACACCGTCGGACTGCGGGACCGTAATTTTGATAAACTCATCTTT.